These 11 T cell receptor beta chains originate from one sample sequenced in a study of regulatory T cells in long-lasting Graves disease. Time point of the sample: newly diagnosed GD, antithyroid drugs for less than 3 months. PBMC RNA served as the TCR library source. Construction of TCR beta libraries relied on iRepertoire HTBI primers and on Arm-PCR targeting CDR3 regions. TCRdb reprocessed the multiplex PCR reads via MiXCR and lists one record per CDR3 protein. Among over 500,000 distinct CDR3 sequences listed, less than 20% were seen once. The same sample was also used in a study of T cells in Graves' hyperthyroidism and ophthalmopathy.

Source: peripheral blood mononuclear cells (PBMCs), taken at new diagnosis, from a patient treated with antithyroid drugs. All receptors come from a woman aged 25 to 45 with Graves disease.

This clonotype was recorded many times. This chain uses TRBV7-9 with TRBJ2-5; no definite D call. The CDR3 sequence is 13 residues long. Per germline, CDR1 SEHNR and CDR2 FQNEAQ (reference sequence). Trimming removed 5 bases at V and 4 bases at J, with 11 bases between. The CDR3 sequence is CASSASETETQYF. CDR3 bases: TGTGCCAGCAGCGCTTCAGAAACAGAGACCCAGTACTTC.

This clonotype was counted at least ten times. The chain couples TRBV5-1 to TRBJ2-2, with a possible D match to TRBD2 (5 bases). V was pared by 1 base and J by 5 bases, with 18 bases between. Looked up from germline, CDR1 is SGHRS and CDR2 is YFSETQ. This CDR3 is built from 17 residues. The CDR3 region is CASSLSNDGKVTGELFF. CDR3 nucleotide sequence: TGCGCCAGCAGCTTGTCGAATGACGGGAAAGTGACCGGGGAGCTGTTTTTT.

This clonotype was seen a handful of times. The chain carries TRBV30 and TRBJ1-2, with D hard to call. The CDR3 has 12 residues. Germline lookup yields CDR1 GTSNPN and CDR2 SVGIG (reference sequence). The V end was cut by 2 bases, the J end by 4 bases, with 8 bases between. CDR3 bases: TGTGCCTGGAGTCTCCCAAGCTATGGCTACACCTTC. Its protein product is CAWSLPSYGYTF. Variable domain in full (rest from reference TRBV30 and TRBJ1-2): SQTIHQWPATLVQPVGSPLSLECTVEGTSNPNLYWYRQAAGRGLQLLFYSVGIGQISSEVPQNLSASRPQDRQFILSSKKLLLSDSGFYLCAWSLPSYGYTFGSGTRLTVV.

The chain employs TRBV27 and TRBJ2-1; a weak D match, TRBD1 (5 bases). The CDR3 covers 12 residues. The V and J ends lost 4 bases and 6 bases respectively, with 7 bases between them. In germline, CDR1 is MNHEY, CDR2 SMNVEV (reference sequence). CDR3: CASSSRANEQFF. CDR3 DNA: TGTGCCAGCAGTTCCAGGGCCAATGAGCAGTTCTTC.

This clonotype was observed a handful of times. The chain joins TRBV6-1 to TRBJ2-7; D gene ambiguous. This CDR3 is built from 12 residues. The germline CDR1 and CDR2 sequences are MNHNS and SASEGT. V was cut by 6 bases and J by 6 bases, with 12 bases left in between. The DNA of the CDR3 is TGTGCCAGCAGCGCGGATCGTGCCGAGCAGTACTTC. Encoded protein: CASSADRAEQYF.

The sample holds one count of this clonotype. This likely stems from a read error, as it lies one base from a far larger clone. This chain uses TRBV28 with TRBJ2-1, with 9 bases fitting TRBD2. CDR1 is MDHEN, CDR2 SYDVKM, per germline. The CDR3 loop spans 16 amino acids. V lost 5 bases, J lost 10 bases, and 15 bases stayed unmatched. CDR3 in amino acids: CASSQENSGGPYEQFF. The DNA for the CDR3 is TGTGCCAGCAGTCAAGAAAATAGCGGGGGACCCTACGAGCAGTTCTTC.

In its sample, this clonotype was seen once. The rearrangement uses TRBV6-1 and TRBJ2-1; a possible D gene is TRBD1 (6 bases). Germline CDR1 and CDR2: MNHNS and SASEGT. The CDR3 runs to 16 residues. The V end lost 2 bases, the J end lost 3 bases, and 14 bases lay between the germline ends. CDR3 DNA: TGTGCCAGCAGTGAATCGTACAGGGATTACTACAATGAGCAGTTCTTC. Encoded protein: CASSESYRDYYNEQFF.

V usage is TRBV7-3 and J usage is TRBJ1-1; D unresolved. The germline V gene encodes CDR1 SGHTA and CDR2 FQGTGA. The CDR3 extends over 13 amino acids. Trimming removed 6 bases at V and 5 bases at J, with 13 bases between. The DNA for the CDR3 is TGTGCCAGCAGTCCCCGTTGGGAAACTGAAGCTTTCTTT. It codes for CASSPRWETEAFF.

This clonotype was seen ten or more times. J is TRBJ1-4 and V is TRBV4-1; D may be TRBD1 (5 bases). V lost 1 base and J lost 6, with 18 bases in between. The CDR3 runs 17 residues. Germline V gene data show CDR1 as MGHRA and CDR2 as YSYEKL. This CDR3 reads CASSQAWKLGGDEKLFF. The CDR3 region has the DNA TGCGCCAGCAGCCAAGCATGGAAACTTGGGGGGGATGAAAAACTGTTTTTT.

A few counts support this clonotype. The chain has TRBV19 and TRBJ1-2; 8 bases align to TRBD1. Germline CDR1 LNHDA, CDR2 SQIVND (reference sequence). Unmatched junction bases numbered 3, after V lost 10 bases and J lost 2 bases. This CDR3 comprises 12 residues. The CDR3 protein is CATRTGNYGYTF. The DNA of the CDR3 is TGTGCCACCCGGACAGGGAACTATGGCTACACCTTC.

The table lists this clonotype with a count of one. At one end the junction does not follow the germline gene, possibly because of a read error. This sequence joins TRBV28 and TRBJ2-7; D call uncertain. From germline, CDR1 is MDHEN and CDR2 SYDVKM. This CDR3 spans 15 amino acids. The CDR3 sequence is CASSLSSSGPSEQHF. Written as DNA, the CDR3 is TGTGCCAGCAGTTTGTCGTCTAGTGGGCCTTCCGAGCAGCACTTC.